This TCR beta chain was obtained from a study of T-cell memory formation after mild COVID-19. The J segment lost 0 bases and the V segment lost 3 bases, leaving 9 bases of the junction unmatched. In germline, CDR1 is SGHRS, CDR2 YFSETQ. The CDR3 sequence is 17 residues long. MiXCR, applied by TCRdb to the 5' RACE reads, yields one record per CDR3 protein. The sample lists roughly 410,000 distinct CDR3 sequences, around 24% occurring once. The gene calls are TRBV5-1 and TRBJ1-1; 9 bases fit TRBD1. Sequencing input: PBMCs or a T cell subset sorted from them (not recorded which). The clonotype was recovered from an adult woman who had mild COVID-19 (a few samples of this study predate the infection). Cell type and time point are not known. The CDR3 region is CASSSGQGRGMNTEAFF. The CDR3 bases are TGCGCCAGCAGCTCTGGACAGGGGAGAGGCATGAACACTGAAGCTTTCTTT.